The 2 T cell receptor beta chains below were found in one sample sequenced in a study of T cells after somatic rescue of genetic block. TCRdb keeps only in-frame clones here, not all; method: immunoSEQ multiplex PCR. Of roughly 71,000 clones listed, roughly 93% are singletons. Sequenced sample: peripheral blood mononuclear cells (PBMCs). Every receptor here comes from a young man.

Only one count was recorded for this clone. The chain employs TRBV5-1 and TRBJ1-2; D unresolved. This CDR3 is 15 amino acids long. From germline, CDR1 is SGHRS and CDR2 YFSETQ. With 4 bases removed from V and 2 bases from J, the gap between germline ends came to 15 bases. Here the CDR3 reads CASSPSPQANYGYTF. The CDR3 nucleotides are TGCGCCAGCAGCCCGAGTCCGCAAGCAAACTATGGCTACACCTTC.

The chain carries TRBV4-1 and TRBJ1-5, with D possibly matching TRBD1 (6 bases). This CDR3 contains 17 residues. Germline CDR1 reads MGHRA; CDR2 reads YSYEKL. The V gene lost 2 bases and the J gene lost 4 bases, with 18 bases spanning the gap. The CDR3 is CASSQPTGPEGNQPQHF. The CDR3 DNA is TGCGCCAGCAGCCAACCGACAGGCCCGGAAGGGAATCAGCCCCAGCATTTT.